This TCR beta chain was sequenced for a study of shared clonotypes between healthy human individuals. The study ran the assay at deep level. Each cell subset's genomic DNA was divided evenly among several immunoSEQ plates. The repertoire was sequenced with immunoSEQ multiplex PCR; TCRdb's copy has only in-frame clones and lacks some. The table has a few million clones, approximately 93% seen once. The sample comprised naive CD4+ T cells from PBMCs. Subset given: CD45RA+ positively selected. This sequence was found in a young man in good health. Some clones in this sample may be carry-over from other donors' samples.

CDR3 amino acids: CASSPGDTEYF. The CDR3 DNA reads TGTGCCAGCAGCCCTGGGGACACCGAGTACTTC. This chain connects TRBV11-2 to TRBJ2-7; possible D gene TRBD1, 6 bases. This CDR3 comprises 11 residues. The germline V gene encodes CDR1 SGHAT and CDR2 FQNNGV. Trimming took 5 bases from V and 11 from J, leaving 13 bases between them.